These 15 T cell receptor beta chains were sequenced from one sample in a study of blood T cell repertoires in COVID-19. Sequenced by immunoSEQ multiplex PCR; TCRdb stores in-frame clones only, minus some. The sample has approximately 120,000 clones, about 85% seen once. Material for sequencing was peripheral blood. These receptors were taken from a human donor in a cohort sampled during active COVID-19.

As to this clone: Other DNA sequences from this sample encode an identical CDR3 as well. The gene calls are TRBV7-9 and TRBJ2-7, with D unclear. This CDR3 comprises 11 residues. Germline V gene data show CDR1 as SEHNR and CDR2 as FQNEAQ (reference sequence). Trimming stripped 6 bases from V and 4 bases from J, with 7 bases between. DNA for the CDR3: TGTGCCAGCAGTCCCCTGTACGAGCAGTACTTC. Its translation: CASSPLYEQYF.

In this sample, this clone turned up once. DNA of the CDR3: TGTGCCAGCAGCTTAGAGGGGTTGAGGCAGCCCCAGCATTTT. Its protein product is CASSLEGLRQPQHF. The J gene is TRBJ1-5, the V gene TRBV7-8; a possible D gene is TRBD1 (5 bases). Trimming took off 1 base at V and 7 bases at J, with 11 bases between the two ends. In germline, CDR1 is SGHVS, CDR2 FQNEAQ. The CDR3 has 14 amino acids.

The CDR3, as DNA: TGTGCCAGCAGCCTCCGTGGGGGCGACGTGATAGATGAAAAACTGTTTTTT. Protein product: CASSLRGGDVIDEKLFF. The V call is TRBV7-9, the J call TRBJ1-4, with TRBD1 as a possible D gene (6 bases). Between the trimmed V and J ends, which lost 5 bases and 6 bases, there was a span of 22 bases. CDR3 length: 17 residues. In germline, CDR1 is SEHNR, CDR2 FQNEAQ (reference sequence).

This clone has just a few counts. The rearrangement uses TRBV18 and TRBJ1-5; no clear D gene. Per the germline V gene, CDR1 is KGHSH and CDR2 is LQKENI. CDR3 length: 15 residues. V was shortened by 6 bases and J by 5 bases, with 17 bases between the two germline ends. The CDR3 spells CASSLRPAEDQPQHF. CDR3 in DNA: TGTGCCAGCTCGCTCAGGCCAGCGGAAGATCAGCCCCAGCATTTT.

This clone was seen only a few times. The V and J genes are TRBV6-2 or TRBV6-3 and TRBJ1-2, with TRBD1 identical over 7 bases. This CDR3 has 13 amino acids. V lost 0 bases, J lost 7 bases, and 2 bases stayed unmatched. Germline V gene sequence: CDR1 MNHEY, CDR2 SVGEGT. The CDR3 DNA reads as TGTGCCAGCAGTTACTCCCACAGGGGTGGCTACACCTTC. Its protein product is CASSYSHRGGYTF.

The rearrangement joins TRBV27 to TRBJ2-3; 8 bases are shared with TRBD2. The germline gives CDR1 MNHEY, CDR2 SMNVEV (reference sequence). With V trimmed by 5 bases and J by 5 bases, 6 bases remained unmatched. This CDR3 has 14 residues. The CDR3 DNA sequence: TGTGCCAGCAGTGAGCGGGGGCCCATAGATACGCAGTATTTT. It translates to CASSERGPIDTQYF.

The rearrangement joins TRBV6-4 to TRBJ2-7; D call uncertain. CDR1 and CDR2 from the germline V gene are MRHNA and SNTAGT. CDR3 length: 15 residues. V was shortened by 0 bases and J by 3 bases, with 12 bases between the two germline ends. CDR3 nucleotide sequence: TGTGCCAGCAGTGACTCGCGGCTTCTCCGCTACGAGCAGTACTTC. Residues: CASSDSRLLRYEQYF.

The chain links TRBV28 to TRBJ2-1; 8 nucleotides line up with TRBD1. The CDR3 runs to 15 residues. J lost 4 bases, V lost 3 bases, and 5 bases had no gene match. In germline, CDR1 is MDHEN, CDR2 SYDVKM. Here the CDR3 DNA reads TGTGCCAGCAGTTTCTCCAGACAGGGGTACAATGAGCAGTTCTTC. Translated: CASSFSRQGYNEQFF.

This chain connects TRBV19 to TRBJ1-3; D unclear. Deletions cut 4 bases from V and 0 bases from J, with 16 bases between. Germline CDR1 reads LNHDA; CDR2 reads SQIVND (reference sequence). This CDR3 is 17 amino acids long. The CDR3 loop is CASSKGLGRPSGNTIYF. In DNA, the CDR3 is TGTGCCAGTAGTAAAGGCCTTGGCAGGCCCTCTGGAAACACCATATATTTT. Full variable domain (rest looked up from reference TRBV19 and TRBJ1-3): DGGITQSPKYLFRKEGQNVTLSCEQNLNHDAMYWYRQDPGQGLRLIYYSQIVNDFQKGDIAEGYSVSREKKESFPLTVTSAQKNPTAFYLCASSKGLGRPSGNTIYFGEGSWLTVV.

This sequence joins TRBV3-1 (or the pseudogene TRBV3-2) and TRBJ1-3; no clear D. Germline values: CDR1 LGHDT, CDR2 YNNKEL (reference sequence). V lost 0 bases and J 10 bases, leaving 4 bases between the germline ends. This CDR3 spans 11 amino acids. Written as DNA, the CDR3 is TGTGCCAGCAGCCAAGATCGGACCATATATTTT. It encodes CASSQDRTIYF.

V and J are TRBV6-2 or TRBV6-3 and TRBJ2-7; TRBD2 is a possible D gene (5 bases). The germline CDR1 and CDR2 sequences are MNHEY and SVGEGT. The CDR3 is made up of 13 amino acids. Trimming removed 2 bases at V and 6 bases at J, with 11 bases between. CDR3: CASSYAFSGEQYF. For the CDR3, the DNA is TGTGCCAGCAGTTACGCCTTCAGCGGCGAGCAGTACTTC.

The J gene is TRBJ1-2, the V gene TRBV7-8, with a possible D match to TRBD1 (5 bases). Germline CDR1 and CDR2: SGHVS and FQNEAQ. The V end was cut by 5 bases, the J end by 5 bases, with 15 bases between. The CDR3 is made up of 14 amino acids. CDR3 loop: CASSADGGGYGYTF. CDR3 sequence (DNA): TGTGCCAGCAGCGCCGACGGGGGAGGGTATGGCTACACCTTC.

The V and J genes are TRBV19 and TRBJ1-2, with TRBD1 matching 7 bases. This CDR3 comprises 13 residues. CDR1 is LNHDA, CDR2 SQIVND, per germline (reference sequence). V dropped 9 bases and J dropped 3; count of bases not matched to a gene: 7. The CDR3 bases are TGTGCCAGCTCCGCCAGGGGGGACTATGGCTACACCTTC. Protein sequence: CASSARGDYGYTF. The entire variable domain, with the rest obtained from reference TRBV19 and TRBJ1-2, is as follows: DGGITQSPKYLFRKEGQNVTLSCEQNLNHDAMYWYRQDPGQGLRLIYYSQIVNDFQKGDIAEGYSVSREKKESFPLTVTSAQKNPTAFYLCASSARGDYGYTFGSGTRLTVV.

V usage is TRBV27 and J usage is TRBJ2-3, with D possibly TRBD2 on 7 matching bases. Deletions cut 3 bases from V and 1 base from J, with 11 bases between. The germline V gene has CDR1 MNHEY and CDR2 SMNVEV (reference sequence). The CDR3 has 15 residues. Here the CDR3 DNA reads TGTGCCAGCAGTTTTACAGGGAGGGGCACAGATACGCAGTATTTT. This encodes CASSFTGRGTDTQYF.

This clone was recorded a few times. Other DNA sequences from this sample encode an identical CDR3 as well. CDR3 loop: CASSLARGAGGYTF. The CDR3 region has the DNA TGTGCCAGCAGCTTGGCTCGGGGGGCAGGAGGCTACACCTTC. The rearrangement joins TRBV5-5 to TRBJ1-2; D is possibly TRBD1 (6 bases). The V end was cut by 0 bases, the J end by 8 bases, with 14 bases between. CDR3 length equals 14 residues. CDR1 is SGHKS and CDR2 is YYEKEE in the germline V gene (reference sequence).